This entry is about one T cell receptor beta chain. Its antigen is still unknown. Base quality data are lacking; no much larger clone is found one base away. This sample was taken from a study of relationships among human T cell subsets listed by TCRdb under 2010. About the study as a whole: Sequencing was performed on eight distinct blood T cell populations: pan T, CD8 cytotoxic, regulatory, Th1, Th2, naive plus transitional, activated and memory cells. General findings and caveats noted by the study authors: T cell counts went unrecorded for a couple of pan T samples, which were processed alongside pan B cells. V, D and J usage, CDR3 length and N-nucleotide additions showed no statistically significant differences among the seven subsets. The bead-based sorting could not exclude a CD4+CD8+ double-positive population. While more than 55% of CD8+ cytotoxic sequences came from clones with more than 100 reads, the regulatory and Th2 subsets had few clones of that kind. Substantial CDR3 sharing among Th1, Th2 and regulatory T cells was interpreted as suggesting stochastic cell fate choices.

The method was multiplex PCR. Data came from a 454 GS FLX. TCR alpha and beta CDR3 regions were amplified from mRNA by semiquantitative ARM-PCR. In ARM-PCR, tagged nested gene-specific primers were used first, and communal superprimers then performed exponential amplification. Exonuclease was used to remove the nested primers before the first-round PCR products went through the second amplification round. Sequencing of the amplicons was performed on the 454 platform, which allows millions of DNA fragments to be sequenced rapidly without cloning bias. An effective read was defined as a read mappable to both V and J germline segments. Under the source paper's analysis protocol: Reads were assigned to germline V, D and J segments with IRmap, which uses pyromap, a Smith-Waterman modification adapted to 454 sequencing errors. To filter D-beta assignments, cutoffs were set at the 99th percentile of the alignment scores obtained from simulated random sequences. CDR3 was defined as the amino acids between the conserved V-segment Y[YFLI]C motif and the J-segment [FW]GXGT motif. Repertoire diversity was estimated with a compound Poisson process model previously applied to large-scale EST data. A cross-contamination detection procedure was applied to argue against sample contamination as the source of shared CDR3s. TCRdb took the public reads, trimmed them with fastp at Q25, ran MiXCR for clone calling and kept in-frame beta chains. Records with the same CDR3 protein are collapsed into one entry carrying the most frequent genes and DNA. It is TCRdb's table, rather than the study itself, that gives the V and J calls and clone size. For this sample the table gives approximately 15,000 distinct CDR3 sequences, of which around 62% were detected only once. The top ten constitute less than 35% of the sample.

Measured from the cysteine to the phenylalanine, the CDR3 is 13 residues long. The only DNA kept is the CDR3, 39 bases in frame from the first base. According to the germline V gene, CDR1 reads SGHAT and CDR2 reads FQNNGV. Relative to germline, V is 1 base shorter and J is 2 bases shorter, with 5 bases between their ends. Miltenyi superparamagnetic beads coated with subset-specific monoclonal antibodies were used to isolate the T cell subsets. Every T cell population came from peripheral blood. Ficoll separation of whole blood yielded mononuclear cells, and anti-CD14 microbeads were then used to deplete the monocytes. The isolated cell populations were resuspended in RNAprotect reagent immediately. The pan T sample consisted of CD3+ T cells in general.

Recombination linked TRBV11-2 to TRBJ2-5, with no D gene named confidently. Specimen: total T cells sorted from blood. The cell subset or site tag for this specimen amounts to: CD3+ T cells in general. The receptor comes from a man in his forties in good health. The sequenced DNA is TGTGCCAGCAGCTTAGGTCTACAAGAGACCCAGTACTTC. Its translation is CASSLGLQETQYF.